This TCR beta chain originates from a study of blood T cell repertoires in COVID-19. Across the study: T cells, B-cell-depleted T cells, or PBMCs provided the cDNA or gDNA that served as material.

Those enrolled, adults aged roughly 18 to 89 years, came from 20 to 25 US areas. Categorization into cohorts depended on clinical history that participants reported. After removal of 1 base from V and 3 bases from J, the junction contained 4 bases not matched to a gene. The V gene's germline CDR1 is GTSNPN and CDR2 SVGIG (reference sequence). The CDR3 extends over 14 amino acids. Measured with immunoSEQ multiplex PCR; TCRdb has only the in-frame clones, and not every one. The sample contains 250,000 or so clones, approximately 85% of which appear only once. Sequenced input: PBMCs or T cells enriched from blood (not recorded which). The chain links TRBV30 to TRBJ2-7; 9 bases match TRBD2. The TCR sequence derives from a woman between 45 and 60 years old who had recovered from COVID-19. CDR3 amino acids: CAWSGGRAVYEQYF. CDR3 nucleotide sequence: TGTGCCTGGAGTGGCGGGAGGGCCGTCTACGAGCAGTACTTC.